Below, one T cell receptor (beta chain) is given with its context. This sample was included in a study of blood T cell repertoires in COVID-19. Study information: The cDNA or gDNA used as material had been derived from T cells, B-cell-depleted T cells, or PBMCs.

Seattle enrolled patients during active infection and tracked them longitudinally. Authors' methods: Reference gene primer amplification yielded estimated nucleated cell counts. Using immunoSEQ multiplex PCR, the repertoire was profiled, and TCRdb retains in-frame clones only, with some absent. The DNA was the basis for D and trimming; V, J and clone size are from that table. The sample shows 390,000 or so clones, 80% to 90% of them seen only once. With V trimmed by 5 bases and J by 3 bases, 9 bases remained unmatched. CDR1 is SGHVS, CDR2 FQNEAQ, per germline. This CDR3 has 16 amino acids. V gene TRBV7-8 combines with J gene TRBJ2-7, with 11 bases that match TRBD2. The receptor's source is a woman between 25 and 40 years old with COVID-19, enrolled during active disease. Sequencing was done on a sample of peripheral blood. In DNA, the CDR3 is TGTGCCAGCAGCCCGTTTAGCGGGAGGGCTATCTACGAGCAGTACTTC. Protein sequence: CASSPFSGRAIYEQYF.